This T cell receptor (beta chain) was recovered during a study of tumor and adjacent non-tumor tissue in lung cancer. The wider study: The patients, 10 men and roughly 5 women, were about 31 to 76 with stage I to III disease. On average, productive TCRbeta reads reached about 4.17 million per sample. General study points: Patients with more diverse tumor TCRs had worse survival.

No cell sorting was done before RNA was extracted from the tissue. The CDR3 is 13 residues long. Germline V gene sequence: CDR1 SQVTM, CDR2 ANQGSEA. V gave up 4 bases and J gave up 8 bases, with 17 bases separating them. TCRbeta libraries were built with three rounds of nested PCR, modified from ARM-PCR. TCRdb called the multiplex PCR reads again in MiXCR, with one record for every CDR3 protein. This sample has 120,000 to 150,000 distinct CDR3 sequences; around 67% occur once, and the top ten carry over 15%. In regard to this clonotype: Its antigen is undetermined.

Material: lung tumor tissue. This clonotype originated in a man aged 60 to 69 with small cell lung cancer. The rearrangement joins TRBV29-1 to TRBJ1-2; D is uncertain. CDR3 protein: CSVGPALDRGYTF. The DNA for the CDR3 is TGCAGCGTTGGCCCGGCCTTGGATAGGGGCTACACCTTC.